This passage covers 8 T cell receptor beta chains from one sample sequenced in a study of CD8+ T cells in alopecia areata. Extracted RNA was reverse transcribed into cDNA, the sequencing template. Profiling relied on immunoSEQ multiplex PCR, and the TCRdb table lists in-frame clones only, not all of them. This repertoire shows over 150,000 clones, 60% found once; its top ten account for 0.69%. Treatment: oral pan-JAK inhibitor, 5-10 mg twice daily. The specimen was CD4+ T cells sorted from blood, collected at week 4, from a patient treated with tofacitinib. The receptors derive from a human donor with alopecia areata.

This chain links TRBV29-1 with TRBJ2-4, with D possibly matching TRBD2 (5 bases). Germline V gene sequence: CDR1 SQVTM, CDR2 ANQGSEA. The V gene lost 5 bases and the J gene lost 8 bases, with 22 bases spanning the gap. This CDR3 has 15 amino acids. CDR3 sequence reads: CSVTDVRGWIDIQYF. CDR3 nucleotide sequence: TGCAGCGTTACCGACGTGAGAGGGTGGATAGACATTCAGTACTTC.

This clone was counted a few times. V and J are TRBV28 and TRBJ2-1; 8 bases are shared with TRBD1. The CDR3 runs 17 residues. V trimming: 5 bases; J trimming: 12 bases; junction bases outside the gene matches: 21. Germline CDR1 and CDR2: MDHEN and SYDVKM. The CDR3 sequence: CASSQPAGTGFLEGQFF. In nucleotides, the CDR3 is TGTGCCAGCAGTCAACCAGCCGGGACAGGTTTTTTAGAGGGGCAGTTCTTC.

This sequence joins TRBV20-1 and TRBJ1-1; 7 bases fit TRBD1. Germline V gene sequence: CDR1 DFQATT, CDR2 SNEGSKA (reference sequence). V was pared by 7 bases and J by 1 base, with 0 bases of the junction left unmatched. The CDR3 length is 11 residues. The CDR3 DNA is TGCAGTGGGACAGGGAACACTGAAGCTTTCTTT. Encoded protein: CSGTGNTEAFF.

This chain uses TRBV15 with TRBJ1-1; D is unclear. Deletions cut 3 bases from V and 4 bases from J, with 12 bases between. Germline loops: CDR1 LNHNV, CDR2 YYDKDF (reference sequence). The length of the CDR3 is 14 residues. CDR3 sequence reads: CATSSPRESTEAFF. CDR3 DNA sequence: TGTGCCACCAGCAGCCCCCGGGAGTCCACTGAAGCTTTCTTT.

This rearrangement joins TRBV10-3 to TRBJ2-1, with D tentatively TRBD1 (6 bases). Germline loops: CDR1 ENHRY, CDR2 SYGVKD. This CDR3 region has 14 residues. V gave up 3 bases and J gave up 7 bases, with 13 bases separating them. The CDR3 coding sequence is TGTGCCATCAGTGACAGGGAAAGGGGGAATGAGCAGTTCTTC. The encoded protein is CAISDRERGNEQFF.

This chain connects TRBV7-2 to TRBJ2-5, with a weak D call TRBD2 (6 bases). The CDR3 has 14 residues. Germline loops: CDR1 SGHTA, CDR2 FQGNSA. The V end was cut by 5 bases, the J end by 5 bases, with 15 bases between. The CDR3 DNA reads as TGTGCCAGCAGCCCGGGACTTCCAGGGGAGACCCAGTACTTC. This encodes CASSPGLPGETQYF.

The rearrangement uses TRBV29-1 and TRBJ2-2, with D unclear. In germline, CDR1 is SQVTM, CDR2 ANQGSEA. V shed 3 bases and J shed 4 bases, with 9 bases lying between them. The CDR3 has 13 residues. The CDR3 loop reads CSVEYSRTGELFF. CDR3 nucleotide sequence: TGCAGCGTTGAGTATAGCCGCACCGGGGAGCTGTTTTTT.

V is TRBV6-5 and J is TRBJ2-5; D possibly matches TRBD1 or TRBD2 (5 bases each). This CDR3 spans 13 amino acids. The V gene lost 8 bases and the J gene lost 3 bases, with 13 bases spanning the gap. The germline gives CDR1 MNHEY, CDR2 SVGAGI. CDR3 in amino acids: CASARDGEETQYF. CDR3 coding DNA: TGTGCCAGCGCCAGGGACGGGGAAGAGACCCAGTACTTC.